These 22 T cell receptor beta chains were sequenced from one sample in a study of CDR3 diversity in severe acne. TCRdb re-analysed the PCR reads in MiXCR, keeping a single row per CDR3 protein. The sample has 90,000 or so distinct CDR3 sequences, 48% seen once. The specimen sequenced was blood. The receptors here all came from a male donor in good health, serving as a control.

The rearrangement joins TRBV15 to TRBJ2-7; D tentatively fits TRBD1 or TRBD2 (5 bases each). The V gene lost 3 bases and the J gene lost 0 bases, with 24 bases spanning the gap. The germline V gene encodes CDR1 LNHNV and CDR2 YYDKDF (reference sequence). This CDR3 is 19 amino acids long. The CDR3 reads CATSSEVGPPGRSSYEQYF. CDR3 DNA sequence: TGTGCCACCAGCAGTGAAGTCGGCCCTCCGGGACGGTCCTCCTACGAGCAGTACTTC.

This chain connects TRBV20-1 to TRBJ2-1; 16 bases are shared with TRBD2. Germline CDR1 is DFQATT and CDR2 is SNEGSKA (reference sequence). V was clipped by 3 bases and J by 9 bases; unmatched bases: 8. This CDR3 spans 16 amino acids. CDR3 DNA: TGCAGTGCTAGCCCGATCGGGACTAGCGGGAGGGGTGAGCAGTTCTTC. The encoded protein is CSASPIGTSGRGEQFF.

V gene TRBV28 combines with J gene TRBJ2-7; 9 positions agree with TRBD1. Germline CDR1 and CDR2: MDHEN and SYDVKM. The ends lost 9 bases at V and 5 bases at J; junction bases unmatched: 11. The CDR3 spans 14 residues. Here the CDR3 reads CARVGTGSFHEQYF. CDR3 sequence (DNA): TGTGCCAGGGTAGGGACAGGGTCTTTCCACGAGCAGTACTTC. Complete variable domain (other parts from reference TRBV28 and TRBJ2-7): DVKVTQSSRYLVKRTGEKVFLECVQDMDHENMFWYRQDPGLGLRLIYFSYDVKMKEKGDIPEGYSVSREKKERFSLILESASTNQTSMYLCARVGTGSFHEQYFGPGTRLTVT.

V gene TRBV2 combines with J gene TRBJ2-2; 7 positions agree with TRBD1. This CDR3 has 15 residues. V gave up 7 bases and J gave up 7 bases; unmatched junction bases: 12. From germline, CDR1 is SNHLY and CDR2 FYNNEI. The CDR3 protein is CASTSRQGYGGELFF. The CDR3 coding sequence is TGTGCCAGCACCAGTAGACAGGGCTATGGCGGGGAGCTGTTTTTT.

V and J are TRBV10-3 and TRBJ1-5; tentatively, D is TRBD1 (5 bases). CDR1 ENHRY and CDR2 SYGVKD come from the germline V gene. This CDR3 is 13 amino acids long. V lost 11 bases to trimming and J lost 5 bases, with 16 bases between them. This chain's CDR3 is CAAGRGFDQPQHF. CDR3 coding DNA: TGTGCCGCCGGGAGGGGATTCGATCAGCCCCAGCATTTT.

V usage is TRBV2 and J usage is TRBJ2-2; 10 bases fit TRBD2. Germline loops: CDR1 SNHLY, CDR2 FYNNEI. This CDR3 has 15 residues. Losses at the gene ends were 4 bases for V and 2 bases for J; bases not matched to a gene: 1. The CDR3 sequence is CASSGTSGNTGELFF. The DNA of the CDR3 is TGTGCCAGCAGTGGGACTAGCGGAAACACCGGGGAGCTGTTTTTT. Combining the CDR3 with reference TRBV2 and TRBJ2-2 gives the whole variable domain EPEVTQTPSHQVTQMGQEVILRCVPISNHLYFYWYRQILGQKVEFLVSFYNNEISEKSEIFDDQFSVERPDGSNFTLKIRSTKLEDSAMYFCASSGTSGNTGELFFGEGSRLTVL.

V is TRBV6-5 and J is TRBJ2-7, with 10 bases that match TRBD1. This CDR3 spans 14 amino acids. The junction had 6 bases not matched to a gene; V was cut back by 5 bases and J by 5 bases. The V gene's germline CDR1 is MNHEY and CDR2 SVGAGI. The CDR3 DNA reads TGTGCCAGCAGTCTCCGGACAGGGGGGGACGAGCAGTACTTC. Translated, it gives CASSLRTGGDEQYF.

A few counts support this clonotype. The CDR3 DNA sequence: TGTGCCAGCAGCGAAACTCCGGGACAGGGAGGTGCAGAGACCCAGTACTTC. The encoded protein is CASSETPGQGGAETQYF. The J gene is TRBJ2-5, the V gene TRBV7-6, with 9 bases identical to TRBD1. The CDR3 is 17 amino acids. The V gene's germline CDR1 is SGHVS and CDR2 FNYEAQ. Trimming cost V 5 bases and J 4 bases; bases outside gene matches: 14.

With respect to this clonotype: The germline gene is not matched at one end of the junction; a read error may be the cause. The V call is TRBV7-3, the J call TRBJ2-6, with unresolved D. Germline-derived CDR1 and CDR2 are SGHTA and FQGTGA. The CDR3 extends over 12 amino acids. The CDR3 protein is CASSLNGVAEAF. The CDR3, as DNA: TGTGCCAGCAGCTTAAATGGGGTCGCTGAAGCTTTC.

Only a few counts were recorded for this clonotype. The chain couples TRBV7-2 to TRBJ2-7; D not resolved. Germline values: CDR1 SGHTA, CDR2 FQGNSA. The CDR3 sequence is 12 residues long. With 1 base removed from V and 4 bases from J, the gap between germline ends came to 5 bases. The CDR3 here is CASSLGSYEQYF. The CDR3 nucleotides read TGTGCCAGCAGCTTAGGATCATACGAGCAGTACTTC. The full variable domain, with the rest looked up from reference TRBV7-2 and TRBJ2-7, is GAGVSQSPSNKVTEKGKDVELRCDPISGHTALYWYRQSLGQGLEFLIYFQGNSAPDKSGLPSDRFSAERTGGSVSTLTIQRTQQEDSAVYLCASSLGSYEQYFGPGTRLTVT.

The rearrangement links TRBV20-1 to TRBJ2-3; D unresolved. The CDR3 contains 9 residues. Germline CDR1 DFQATT, CDR2 SNEGSKA (reference sequence). The CDR3 protein is CRCRDTQYF. The CDR3 DNA follows: TGCAGATGTAGAGATACGCAGTATTTT.

By its share, this clonotype is medium-sized. V is TRBV20-1 and J is TRBJ1-1; D gene ambiguous. The germline V and J ends were trimmed by 6 bases and 7 bases, with 15 bases remaining between them. Germline V gene lookup returns CDR1 DFQATT and CDR2 SNEGSKA (reference sequence). The CDR3 extends over 12 amino acids. In DNA form, the CDR3 reads TGCAGTGCGTCCTCGGGAGCCTATGAAGCTTTCTTT. This codes for CSASSGAYEAFF.

Note on this clonotype: Its ends do not fully match the called genes, so a read error is possible. The J gene is TRBJ1-4, the V gene TRBV24-1; no definite D call. Germline V gene lookup returns CDR1 KGHDR and CDR2 SFDVKD. This CDR3 contains 17 residues. CDR3 DNA sequence: TGCGCCACCAGTGATTCAACGGAAGGTCCCGGACTAGAAAAACTGTTTTTT. Translating it yields CATSDSTEGPGLEKLFF.

The J gene is TRBJ1-1, the V gene TRBV29-1; D gene unclear. Trimming pared 2 bases from V and 4 bases from J, leaving 11 bases between. Germline V gene sequence: CDR1 SQVTM, CDR2 ANQGSEA. This CDR3 has 13 amino acids. This chain's CDR3 is CSVETSEGTEAFF. The CDR3 DNA reads TGCAGCGTTGAAACGTCCGAAGGCACTGAAGCTTTCTTT.

This sequence joins TRBV7-2 and TRBJ1-4; TRBD1 matches 7 bases. J gave up 1 base and V 4 bases, and 3 bases lay outside the gene matches. This CDR3 region has 15 residues. Looked up from germline, CDR1 is SGHTA and CDR2 is FQGNSA. Here the CDR3 reads CASSSWTGTNEKLFF. CDR3 sequence (DNA): TGTGCCAGCAGCTCTTGGACAGGAACTAATGAAAAACTGTTTTTT.

A remark on this clonotype: The junction differs from germline at one of its ends, possibly a read error. The chain recombines TRBV10-3 with TRBJ2-7; weak D call: TRBD2 (6 bases). The CDR3 length is 14 residues. CDR1 and CDR2 (germline): ENHRY, SYGVKD. This CDR3 reads CASSLSEGLHEQYF. The CDR3 DNA reads as TGTGCCAGCAGTTTATCGGAGGGGTTGCACGAGCAGTACTTC.

The genes are TRBV20-1 and TRBJ2-7; D may be TRBD1 or TRBD2 (5 bases each). Trimming took 0 bases from V and 2 from J, leaving 17 bases between them. CDR3 size: 16 residues. CDR1 is DFQATT, CDR2 SNEGSKA, per germline (reference sequence). The chain's CDR3 is CSARDRGGASPYEQYF. In nucleotides, the CDR3 is TGCAGTGCTAGAGATCGGGGCGGAGCCAGTCCCTACGAGCAGTACTTC.

The rearrangement uses TRBV20-1 and TRBJ2-5, with TRBD2 as a possible D gene (6 bases). V lost 4 bases and J 5 bases, leaving 38 bases between the germline ends. CDR3 length: 21 amino acids. Germline loops: CDR1 DFQATT, CDR2 SNEGSKA (reference sequence). Here the CDR3 DNA reads TGCAGTGCTACCCAGGAGGGCTTAAACTATGGCTACCAGGGTTTGATTGAGACCCAGTACTTC. Translation gives CSATQEGLNYGYQGLIETQYF.

This clonotype was picked up many times. The J gene is TRBJ2-5, the V gene TRBV15; 8 nucleotides match TRBD2. V trimming: 1 base; J trimming: 2 bases; junction bases outside the gene matches: 6. The CDR3 has 16 residues. In germline, CDR1 is LNHNV, CDR2 YYDKDF (reference sequence). CDR3 DNA: TGTGCCACCAGCAGAGTTCCGGGAGGGCCTCAAGAGACCCAGTACTTC. It yields the protein CATSRVPGGPQETQYF.

There are a few counts of this clonotype. The J gene is TRBJ1-2, the V gene TRBV11-3; 11 positions match TRBD1. The junction had 9 bases not matched to a gene; V was cut back by 1 base and J by 2 bases. The germline V gene encodes CDR1 SGHNT and CDR2 YENEEA. The CDR3 runs to 18 residues. DNA of the CDR3: TGTGCCAGCAGCTTAGGGGCCGGACAGGGGGCTTCCAACTATGGCTACACCTTC. It specifies CASSLGAGQGASNYGYTF.

This clonotype has more than one count but fewer than ten. Germline and junction disagree at one end, which may indicate a read error. The chain is built from TRBV11-2 and TRBJ1-1, with D perhaps TRBD1 (5 bases). This CDR3 has 14 amino acids. Germline-derived CDR1 and CDR2 are SGHAT and FQNNGV. The CDR3 DNA is TGTGCCTGCAGCTACCCAACAGGCAACACTGAAGCTTTCTTT. Amino acid sequence: CACSYPTGNTEAFF.

The V call is TRBV7-9, the J call TRBJ2-2; 9 bases line up with TRBD1. The CDR3 is 15 amino acids. CDR1 and CDR2 from the germline V gene are SEHNR and FQNEAQ (reference sequence). Trimming removed 3 bases from V and 3 bases from J; junction bases left unmatched: 2. The CDR3 loop reads CASSLGQGDTGELFF. The CDR3 DNA follows: TGTGCCAGCAGCTTGGGACAGGGAGACACCGGGGAGCTGTTTTTT.